Listed below are T cell receptor beta chains from one sample, sequenced in a study of blood T cells in healthy people across ages. TCRdb independently ran MiXCR on the 5' RACE reads; one entry per CDR3 protein. The sample lists roughly 1,500,000 distinct CDR3 sequences, around two fifths occurring once. The sample was blood. Receptors were obtained from a woman aged 18-30 years in good health. CDR3s include the opening cysteine and the closing phenylalanine or tryptophan. Only part of the rows carry a size: once, few, many, or a class if the clone is expanded.

size	V	J	CDR3
-	TRBV10-3	TRBJ2-4	CAISESGSEQYF
-	TRBV4-2	TRBJ2-1	CASSQDPGGLAGLTYNEQFF
few	TRBV20-1	TRBJ2-7	CSARGLLLGYEQYF
-	TRBV20-1	-	CSALLGLAYNEQYF
few	TRBV7-2	TRBJ2-7	CASSPRGLDSYEQYF
-	TRBV10-1	TRBJ1-2	CASRRTTGANYGCTF
-	TRBV5-1	TRBJ2-1	CASSRGDKGSSNNEQFF
-	TRBV12-3/TRBV12-4	TRBJ1-1	CASSSTGAVNTEAFF
-	TRBV12-3/TRBV12-4	TRBJ2-4	CASNGTPNIQYF
-	TRBV6-5	TRBJ2-1	CASSYSWTSGKRYNEQFF
-	TRBV21-1	TRBJ2-2	CASVTTGGIICTGELFF
-	TRBV20-1	TRBJ1-4	CSARSLETNEKLFF
few	TRBV7-2	-	CASGLAGGPIEQYF
few	TRBV5-4	TRBJ2-3	CASSIGTSTDTQYF
-	TRBV20-1	TRBJ2-4	CSARAGTFGEQYF
-	TRBV7-9	TRBJ2-5	CASSLEPAGGGETQYF
-	TRBV5-7	-	CASSPQGSCYEQYF
-	TRBV6-7	TRBJ2-1	CASSSTSGGQNEQFF
few	TRBV5-1	TRBJ2-3	CASSLRRGDTQYF
many	TRBV9	TRBJ1-4	CASSRTTNEKLFF
-	TRBV7-8	TRBJ2-5	CASSVTGFSETQYF
-	TRBV7-6	TRBJ1-6	CASSLRGSNSPLHF
-	TRBV5-6	TRBJ2-7	CASSLPGQPVVYEQYF
-	TRBV20-1	TRBJ2-3	CSAMGGTSRVTDTQYF
-	TRBV3-1	TRBJ2-5	CASSQVLTSGGETQYF
-	TRBV7-2	TRBJ2-1	CASSLQLGLGTYNEQFF
-	TRBV12-3/TRBV12-4	TRBJ2-7	CASTLQGPYEQYF
-	TRBV20-1	TRBJ2-7	CSARLGTSSSYEQYF
-	TRBV12-3/TRBV12-4	TRBJ2-1	CASSLTDSYNKQFF
few	TRBV3-1	TRBJ1-2	CASSQRTGGIYTF
few	TRBV5-1	TRBJ2-1	CASSSGVGNEQFF
many	TRBV29-1	TRBJ2-3	CSEDTDTQYF
-	TRBV14	TRBJ2-3	CASSQAGSWTDTQYF
few	TRBV6-1	TRBJ1-4	CASKFWGDATNEKLFF
few	TRBV4-1	TRBJ2-7	CASSRGVLVYEQYF
few	TRBV5-1	TRBJ1-1	CASASQGLTEAFF
once	TRBV6-6	TRBJ1-6	CASSLAGTPLHF
-	TRBV20-1	TRBJ2-1	CSAPSSSPSYNEQFF
-	TRBV18	TRBJ2-3	CASSLREGQYF
-	TRBV5-1	-	CARSYGTGGQYEQYF
few	TRBV20-1	TRBJ2-3	CSATGLAGGRTDTQYF
many	TRBV7-9	TRBJ1-1	CASSLGQGEAFF
-	TRBV2	TRBJ2-3	CANRPLGGDATDTQYF
many	TRBV9	TRBJ2-3	CASSVVGSDTDTQYF